The rows below give T cell receptor beta chains drawn from one sample of a study of cytomegalovirus exposure and HLA in healthy donors. Here immunoSEQ multiplex PCR was the method, and the copy in TCRdb shows in-frame clones only, minus some. The sample consists of a few hundred thousand clones, about 90% of them appearing once. Sample: PBMCs. These receptors were obtained from a girl aged 2 to 9 in good health and CMV-seronegative. Both conserved end residues are part of each CDR3. Fields, in order: V gene, D gene, clone size, J gene, CDR3 DNA, CDR3 protein. The D gene is left open where the match is weak. Rows may omit the clone size; those that give it use once, few, many or a size class.

V: TRBV19; D: TRBD2; size: .; J: TRBJ2-5; DNA: TGTGCCAGTAGTATAGAGCTAGCTAGCGGCCAGTACTTC; CDR3: CASSIELASGQYF
V: TRBV25-1; D: TRBD1; size: .; J: TRBJ2-3; DNA: TGTGCCAGCAGCGTTAGGGACAGGGGGACAGATACGCAGTATTTT; CDR3: CASSVRDRGTDTQYF
V: TRBV5-6; D: .; size: .; J: TRBJ2-7; DNA: TGTGCCAGCAGCGTAGGGGTGGGCAGCGACTACGAGCAGTACTTC; CDR3: CASSVGVGSDYEQYF
V: TRBV5-5; D: TRBD2; size: few; J: TRBJ2-7; DNA: TGTGCCAGCAGCTCCCCTAGCGGGAGGGCCCTCGAGCAGTACTTC; CDR3: CASSSPSGRALEQYF
V: TRBV5-6; D: .; size: .; J: TRBJ2-7; DNA: TGTGCCAGCAGGACAGGACTAGTCTACGAGCAGTACTTC; CDR3: CASRTGLVYEQYF
V: TRBV7-3; D: TRBD1; size: .; J: TRBJ1-2; DNA: TGTGCCAGCAGATCTGCAGGGGGCCACGGCTACACCTTC; CDR3: CASRSAGGHGYTF
V: TRBV29-1; D: TRBD2; size: .; J: TRBJ2-2; DNA: TGCAGCGTCCTAGCGGGGCCGAACACCGGGGAGCTGTTTTTT; CDR3: CSVLAGPNTGELFF
V: TRBV30; D: TRBD1; size: .; J: TRBJ2-3; DNA: TGTGCCTGGGGTGCGACAGGGCGAGATACGCAGTATTTT; CDR3: CAWGATGRDTQYF
V: TRBV29-1; D: .; size: once; J: TRBJ2-1; DNA: TGCAGCGTTGCGGGTCAGCAGTTCTTC; CDR3: CSVAGQQFF
V: TRBV2; D: .; size: .; J: TRBJ2-7; DNA: TGTGCCAGCAGTTTAGGTCGGGTCGAGCAGTACTTC; CDR3: CASSLGRVEQYF
V: TRBV6-5; D: .; size: .; J: TRBJ1-2; DNA: TGTGCCAGCGTCCCAGCCACAGGCGGCTACACCTTC; CDR3: CASVPATGGYTF
V: TRBV6-1; D: TRBD1; size: .; J: TRBJ1-4; DNA: TGTGCCAGCAGTGTGGGACAGGCAACTAATGAAAAACTGTTTTTT; CDR3: CASSVGQATNEKLFF
V: TRBV7-8; D: .; size: .; J: TRBJ1-5; DNA: TGTGCCAGCAGCCTCGCAGGGGAACAGCCCCAGCATTTT; CDR3: CASSLAGEQPQHF
V: TRBV28; D: .; size: .; J: TRBJ1-1; DNA: TGTGCCAGCAGTTTAGGGCAGGGGAGAGCTGAAGCTTTCTTT; CDR3: CASSLGQGRAEAFF
V: TRBV7-8; D: TRBD2; size: .; J: TRBJ2-3; DNA: TGTGCCAGCAGCCTTGAAATTGGCGGGGGGACTCCGTTGGGGTATTTT; CDR3: CASSLEIGGGTPLGYF
V: TRBV11-2; D: .; size: .; J: TRBJ2-7; DNA: TGTGCCAGCAGCTTCACCTACGAGCAGTACTTC; CDR3: CASSFTYEQYF
V: TRBV5-1; D: .; size: .; J: TRBJ2-3; DNA: TGCGCCAGCAGCCCCGGACTCCCGGGGACAGATACGCAGTATTTT; CDR3: CASSPGLPGTDTQYF
V: TRBV29-1; D: .; size: .; J: TRBJ2-3; DNA: TGCAGCGTTGCTCCGAGCACAGATACGCAGTATTTT; CDR3: CSVAPSTDTQYF
V: TRBV6-6; D: .; size: .; J: TRBJ2-2; DNA: TGTGCCAGCAGTTCGGGGGGGACAGGGACCGGGGAGCTGTTTTTT; CDR3: CASSSGGTGTGELFF
V: TRBV30; D: .; size: .; J: TRBJ1-5; DNA: TGTGCCTGGAGTGGACAAAGCAATCAGCCCCAGCATTTT; CDR3: CAWSGQSNQPQHF
V: TRBV20-1; D: .; size: .; J: TRBJ2-7; DNA: TGCAGTGCTAGTGCGAAGAACTTC; CDR3: CSASAKNF
V: TRBV5-6; D: .; size: .; J: TRBJ2-1; DNA: TGTGCCAGCAGCTTGGATCTAGGGGTTGATAATGAGCAGTTCTTC; CDR3: CASSLDLGVDNEQFF
V: TRBV7-7; D: TRBD1; size: .; J: TRBJ2-5; DNA: TGTGCCAGCAGCTTAGCCAGGGGGCAAGAGACCCAGTACTTC; CDR3: CASSLARGQETQYF
V: TRBV9; D: TRBD1; size: .; J: TRBJ1-3; DNA: TGTGCCAGCAGCTCGAGGGGGCTTGGAAACACCATATATTTT; CDR3: CASSSRGLGNTIYF
V: TRBV5-1; D: .; size: .; J: TRBJ2-3; DNA: TGCGCCAGCAGCTGGGGGGGCACAGATACGCAGTATTTT; CDR3: CASSWGGTDTQYF
V: TRBV7-2; D: .; size: .; J: TRBJ2-3; DNA: TGTGCCAGCAGCTTAGTCTCACTAAGCACAGATACGCAGTATTTT; CDR3: CASSLVSLSTDTQYF